This is a list of T cell receptor beta chains from one sample in a study of OX40 agonist ivuxolimab in advanced cancers. The method was immunoSEQ multiplex PCR; TCRdb's version includes in-frame clones alone and lacks a portion of them. In the table there are under 20,000 clones, over 70% of which are singletons. The source was CD4+ or CD8+ T cells sorted from blood, collected in a trial of the OX40 agonist ivuxolimab. The receptors originated from an adult with an advanced solid tumor such as melanoma, head and neck, liver or kidney cancer. CDR3s include the opening cysteine and the closing phenylalanine or tryptophan. D genes are given only for firm matches. A row's size may be missing; if present it is once, few, many or a size class.

V gene: TRBV28; D gene: TRBD1; J gene: TRBJ1-1; clone size: NA; CDR3 DNA: TGTGCCAGCAGTTTAAATCAGGGGGTAAACACTGAAGCTTTCTTT; CDR3 protein: CASSLNQGVNTEAFF
V gene: TRBV28; D gene: NA; J gene: TRBJ1-5; clone size: NA; CDR3 DNA: TGTGCCAGCACGGAGGGGGACTATAGCAATCAGCCCCAGCATTTT; CDR3 protein: CASTEGDYSNQPQHF
V gene: TRBV29-1; D gene: NA; J gene: TRBJ2-4; clone size: few; CDR3 DNA: TGCAGCGTTGAGAGGGGGTACTTTGGCGTTCAGTACTTC; CDR3 protein: CSVERGYFGVQYF
V gene: TRBV27; D gene: TRBD2; J gene: TRBJ2-1; clone size: NA; CDR3 DNA: TGTGCCAGCAGTTTAGGGACTAGCGGAGCCAATGAGCAGTTCTTC; CDR3 protein: CASSLGTSGANEQFF
V gene: TRBV7-9; D gene: TRBD2; J gene: TRBJ2-3; clone size: NA; CDR3 DNA: TGTGCCAGCAGCTCCCTAGCGGGTGGCACAGATACGCAGTATTTT; CDR3 protein: CASSSLAGGTDTQYF
V gene: TRBV7-6; D gene: TRBD2; J gene: TRBJ2-7; clone size: NA; CDR3 DNA: TGTGCCAGCAGCTTAGCCGAAGCGGGGTACGAGCAGTACTTC; CDR3 protein: CASSLAEAGYEQYF
V gene: TRBV11-3; D gene: TRBD2; J gene: TRBJ2-1; clone size: NA; CDR3 DNA: TGTGCCAGCAGCCCAACTAGCGGGAGCGATGAGCAGTTCTTC; CDR3 protein: CASSPTSGSDEQFF
V gene: TRBV5-1; D gene: TRBD1; J gene: TRBJ2-1; clone size: NA; CDR3 DNA: TGCGCCAGCAGCTATCTACAGGGGGGCTACAATGAGCAGTTCTTC; CDR3 protein: CASSYLQGGYNEQFF
V gene: TRBV19; D gene: NA; J gene: TRBJ2-3; clone size: NA; CDR3 DNA: TGTGCCAGTAGGGAGACTGGCACAGATACGCAGTATTTT; CDR3 protein: CASRETGTDTQYF
V gene: TRBV4-1; D gene: TRBD2; J gene: TRBJ2-5; clone size: NA; CDR3 DNA: TGCGCCAGCAGCCTCGGGACTAGCGGGAGTCACCCACAAGAGACCCAGTACTTC; CDR3 protein: CASSLGTSGSHPQETQYF
V gene: TRBV7-6; D gene: TRBD1; J gene: TRBJ1-1; clone size: NA; CDR3 DNA: TGTGCCAGCAGCCGTAAACGGGGACAGTTGAACACTGAAGCTTTCTTT; CDR3 protein: CASSRKRGQLNTEAFF
V gene: TRBV4-1; D gene: TRBD2; J gene: TRBJ2-7; clone size: NA; CDR3 DNA: TGCGCCAGCAGCCAAACGGGACTAGCGGGAGTATACGAGCAGTACTTC; CDR3 protein: CASSQTGLAGVYEQYF
V gene: TRBV19; D gene: NA; J gene: TRBJ2-4; clone size: once; CDR3 DNA: TGTGCCACTACCCGCGATCTTTATTCGAACATTCAGTACTTC; CDR3 protein: CATTRDLYSNIQYF
V gene: TRBV7-8; D gene: TRBD1; J gene: TRBJ1-1; clone size: NA; CDR3 DNA: TGTGCCAGCAGCCGACGCCCACAGGGGGGAAACACTGAAGCTTTCTTT; CDR3 protein: CASSRRPQGGNTEAFF
V gene: TRBV2; D gene: NA; J gene: TRBJ2-2; clone size: NA; CDR3 DNA: TGTGCCAGCAGTGAGGTGGCGAACACCGGGGAGCTGTTTTTT; CDR3 protein: CASSEVANTGELFF
V gene: TRBV7-8; D gene: NA; J gene: TRBJ2-7; clone size: large; CDR3 DNA: TGTGCCAGCAGCCCGGGTGCGGGCCGCGAGCAGTACTTC; CDR3 protein: CASSPGAGREQYF